This T cell receptor beta chain was captured by sequencing in a study of blood T cell repertoires in COVID-19. Background on the study: Both acute and convalescent COVID-19 samples were obtained from the United States, Italy and Spain. PBMCs, B-cell-depleted T cells, or T cells provided the cDNA or gDNA that made up the material.

Original data processing: Quantification of nucleated cells was approximated via reference gene primer amplification. The assay was immunoSEQ multiplex PCR, and TCRdb's table has in-frame clones only and misses some. D and trimming come from the DNA, and the V and J calls and clone size come from that table. The profile shows around 76,000 clones, around nine tenths of them singletons. CDR3 length equals 15 residues. Per the germline V gene, CDR1 is MNHNS and CDR2 is SASEGT. V was clipped by 2 bases and J by 4 bases; unmatched bases: 3. The sample holds a few counts of this clone. This TCR was sampled from a man aged 60-69 years with acute or convalescent COVID-19. Sequencing used peripheral blood. The J gene is TRBJ2-1, the V gene TRBV6-1; 9 nucleotides agree with TRBD2. The CDR3: CASSEFSGSYNEQFF. For the CDR3, the DNA is TGTGCCAGCAGTGAATTTAGCGGGAGTTACAATGAGCAGTTCTTC.